A selection of T cell receptor gamma chains follows, all from one sample in a study of Vδ1+ human thymocytes. TCRdb re-called clones from the multiplex PCR reads using CATT. The data contain some 37,000 gamma-chain clones, over 20% of them seen just once; the ten biggest clones take up around 1.9%. Input material: Vdelta1+ gamma-delta thymocytes from the thymus. These receptor sequences come from a girl in the first two years of life who had congenital heart surgery. CDR3s include the opening cysteine and the closing phenylalanine or tryptophan. The order of the fields is clone size, V gene, J gene, CDR3 protein, CDR3 DNA. Clone size, where shown, is once, few, many, or a class for clones that have expanded.

>NA|TRGV8|TRGJ1/TRGJ2
CATWLNLPEKLF
TGTGCCACCTGGCTGAATCTGCCTGAGAAACTCTTT
>NA|TRGV2|TRGJ1/TRGJ2
CATWDGTSYYKKLF
TGTGCCACCTGGGACGGTACGTCTTATTATAAGAAACTCTTT
>few|TRGV2|TRGJ1/TRGJ2
CATWDVLKKLF
TGTGCCACCTGGGACGTACTTAAGAAACTCTTT
>NA|TRGV3|TRGJP2
CATWDRLYMDWIKTF
TGTGCCACCTGGGACAGGCTCTATATGGATTGGATCAAGACGTTT
>NA|TRGV4|TRGJ1/TRGJ2
CATWDPKGGYYKKLF
TGTGCCACCTGGGACCCTAAAGGGGGTTATTATAAGAAACTCTTT
>few|TRGV9|TRGJ1/TRGJ2
CALWEESNYYKKLF
TGTGCCTTGTGGGAGGAGTCGAATTATTATAAGAAACTCTTT
>few|TRGV3|TRGJ1/TRGJ2
CATWDRPMHPRNYYKKLF
TGTGCCACCTGGGACAGGCCTATGCATCCTAGGAATTATTATAAGAAACTCTTT
>NA|TRGV2|TRGJ1/TRGJ2
CATWDGRGYYKKLF
TGTGCCACCTGGGACGGAAGAGGTTATTATAAGAAACTCTTT
>NA|TRGV2|TRGJ1/TRGJ2
CATWDAPYYYKKLF
TGTGCCACCTGGGACGCACCTTATTATTATAAGAAACTCTTT
>few|TRGV2|TRGJP2
CATWDKYGGSDWIKTF
TGTGCCACCTGGGACAAATATGGGGGTAGTGATTGGATCAAGACGTTT
>few|TRGV2|TRGJ1/TRGJ2
CATWDGPRKYYKKLF
TGTGCCACCTGGGACGGGCCGAGAAAGTATTATAAGAAACTCTTT
>few|TRGV2|TRGJ1/TRGJ2
CATWDDPYYKKLF
TGTGCCACCTGGGACGACCCTTATTATAAGAAACTCTTT
>NA|TRGV2|TRGJ1/TRGJ2
CATWDGLRPKKLF
TGTGCCACCTGGGACGGGCTCCGCCCAAAGAAACTCTTT
>NA|TRGV2|TRGJ1/TRGJ2
CATWDGLNYKKLF
TGTGCCACCTGGGACGGGCTCAATTATAAGAAACTCTTT
>NA|TRGV4|TRGJ1/TRGJ2
CATWDEGTILF
TGTGCCACCTGGGATGAGGGTACGATTCTCTTT
>few|TRGV8|TRGJ1/TRGJ2
CATWDRTNKKLF
TGTGCCACCTGGGATAGGACGAATAAGAAACTCTTT
>NA|TRGV4|TRGJ1/TRGJ2
CATWEPRDYKKLF
TGTGCCACCTGGGAACCCCGCGATTATAAGAAACTCTTT
>few|TRGV3|TRGJ1/TRGJ2
CATWASSYYYKKLF
TGTGCCACCTGGGCCTCGTCCTATTATTATAAGAAACTCTTT
>NA|TRGV5|TRGJ1/TRGJ2
CATWDNRGKLF
TGTGCCACCTGGGACAACCGAGGGAAACTCTTT
>NA|TRGV3|TRGJ1/TRGJ2
CATWVPYYKKLF
TGTGCCACCTGGGTCCCATATTATAAGAAACTCTTT
>NA|TRGV3|TRGJ1/TRGJ2
CATWDRHNYYKKLF
TGTGCCACCTGGGACAGGCATAATTATTATAAGAAACTCTTT
>few|TRGV4|TRGJ1/TRGJ2
CATWDLVYKKLF
TGTGCCACCTGGGATCTAGTGTATAAGAAACTCTTT